A single sample is the source of the 31 T cell receptor beta chains below, sequenced in a study of response to subunit inactivated influenza vaccine. MiXCR, run by TCRdb on the RT-PCR reads, gives a single entry per CDR3 protein. This table has 430,000 or so distinct CDR3 sequences, approximately 11% appearing once. This specimen consisted of PBMCs from blood, obtained roughly 45 days after vaccination. These receptors were taken from a man aged 45 to 65 who received an inactivated influenza vaccine.

This clonotype was seen once. J is TRBJ2-5 and V is TRBV5-1, with D hard to call. There are 15 residues in the CDR3. The germline V gene encodes CDR1 SGHRS and CDR2 YFSETQ. The V end was cut by 0 bases, the J end by 2 bases, with 11 bases between. Written as DNA, the CDR3 is TGCGCCAGCAGCTTGGGCCCTAACGAGCAAGAGACCCAGTACTTC. The encoded protein is CASSLGPNEQETQYF.

This clonotype was seen at least ten times. The chain is built from TRBV29-1 and TRBJ2-3; 13 bases are shared with TRBD2. The CDR3 loop spans 15 amino acids. Germline V gives CDR1 SQVTM, CDR2 ANQGSEA. V gave up 7 bases and J gave up 4 bases; unmatched junction bases: 8. Written as DNA, the CDR3 is TGCAGCGCCGAGGGGACTAGCGGGAACGCAGATACGCAGTATTTT. This sequence encodes CSAEGTSGNADTQYF.

This clonotype was seen at least ten times. The rearrangement uses TRBV29-1 and TRBJ2-5, with D perhaps TRBD1 (6 bases). The germline V and J ends were trimmed by 5 bases and 3 bases, with 16 bases remaining between them. The CDR3 covers 14 residues. Germline loops: CDR1 SQVTM, CDR2 ANQGSEA. The CDR3, as DNA: TGCAGCGTTCTAGGTAAAACAGGGAAAGAGACCCAGTACTTC. Protein sequence: CSVLGKTGKETQYF.

This clonotype appeared many times. The chain joins TRBV12-3 or TRBV12-4 to TRBJ1-5, with D maybe TRBD1 (6 bases). V gave up 5 bases and J gave up 9 bases, with 14 bases separating them. CDR3 length: 13 residues. The CDR3 bases are TGTGCCAGCAGTCCCTCAGGGGCCAGGCCCCAGCATTTT. It specifies CASSPSGARPQHF.

This clonotype was detected ten times or more. This chain links TRBV5-1 with TRBJ2-3; D perhaps matches TRBD1 (5 bases). The CDR3 extends over 16 amino acids. Deletions cut 0 bases from V and 4 bases from J, with 15 bases between. Germline CDR1 is SGHRS and CDR2 is YFSETQ. As DNA, the CDR3 is TGCGCCAGCAGCTTGGAGCTGGGCAGGGCCTCAGATACGCAGTATTTT. Its translation is CASSLELGRASDTQYF. The full variable domain, rest sourced from reference TRBV5-1 and TRBJ2-3, is KAGVTQTPRYLIKTRGQQVTLSCSPISGHRSVSWYQQTPGQGLQFLFEYFSETQRNKGNFPGRFSGRQFSNSRSEMNVSTLELGDSALYLCASSLELGRASDTQYFGPGTRLTVL.

This clonotype was seen at least ten times. The rearrangement uses TRBV6-5 and TRBJ2-2; 7 bases line up with TRBD2. The CDR3 has 14 amino acids. Germline CDR1 MNHEY, CDR2 SVGAGI. V shed 4 bases, J shed 4 bases, and the junction held 3 bases outside the gene matches. This chain's CDR3 is CASSWEGPTGELFF. The CDR3 bases are TGTGCCAGCAGTTGGGAGGGGCCCACCGGGGAGCTGTTTTTT.

This clonotype was recorded a few times. The chain combines TRBV2 with TRBJ2-2, with TRBD1 matching over 7 bases. The CDR3 runs 15 residues. Per germline, CDR1 SNHLY and CDR2 FYNNEI. V lost 6 bases, J lost 0 bases, and 4 bases stayed unmatched. The CDR3 bases are TGTGCCAGCAGGGCAGACAGGGCGAACACCGGGGAGCTGTTTTTT. Translation: CASRADRANTGELFF.

The J gene is TRBJ2-3, the V gene TRBV15, with D possibly being TRBD1 (6 bases). The CDR3 has 15 amino acids. V lost 3 bases, J lost 3 bases, and 13 bases lay in between. Germline V CDR1 and CDR2: LNHNV, YYDKDF (reference sequence). CDR3 loop: CATSRDDRITDTQYF. As DNA, the CDR3 is TGTGCCACCAGCAGGGACGACAGGATAACAGATACGCAGTATTTT. Combining the CDR3 with reference TRBV15 and TRBJ2-3 gives the whole variable domain DAMVIQNPRYQVTQFGKPVTLSCSQTLNHNVMYWYQQKSSQAPKLLFHYYDKDFNNEADTPDNFQSRRPNTSFCFLDIRSPGLGDTAMYLCATSRDDRITDTQYFGPGTRLTVL.

The table lists this clonotype with many counts. This chain's CDR3 is CSAQVGTGTYNEQFF. The DNA of the CDR3 is TGCAGCGCCCAGGTCGGGACAGGGACCTACAATGAGCAGTTCTTC. The rearrangement joins TRBV29-1 to TRBJ2-1, with 9 bases lining up with TRBD1. The ends lost 7 bases at V and 2 bases at J; junction bases unmatched: 9. The CDR3 runs to 15 residues. CDR1 is SQVTM, CDR2 ANQGSEA, per germline.

J is TRBJ2-7 and V is TRBV29-1; TRBD2 aligns across 8 bases. Germline V gene lookup returns CDR1 SQVTM and CDR2 ANQGSEA. The trim removed 6 bases at V and 0 bases at J, leaving 10 bases unmatched. The CDR3 is 15 residues long. The CDR3: CSVAHRLASSYEQYF. The CDR3 DNA reads as TGCAGCGTGGCTCATAGACTAGCGAGCTCCTACGAGCAGTACTTC.

This clonotype was seen repeatedly, ten times or more. V gene TRBV12-3 or TRBV12-4 combines with J gene TRBJ2-4; D call uncertain. The CDR3 is 15 residues long. The V and J ends lost 2 bases and 0 bases respectively, with 8 bases between them. CDR3 protein: CASSLLSVAKNIQYF. The CDR3 DNA reads TGTGCCAGCAGTTTACTGTCTGTAGCCAAAAACATTCAGTACTTC.

J is TRBJ2-1 and V is TRBV21-1. TRBV21-1 corresponds to a pseudogene. The CDR3 is 16 amino acids. The CDR3: CASTLWKRRSYNEQFF. In DNA form, the CDR3 reads TGTGCCAGCACCTTATGGAAGAGGAGGTCCTACAATGAGCAGTTCTTC.

This clonotype showed up just a few times. This chain connects TRBV7-2 to TRBJ2-3; 11 bases are a match to TRBD2. The CDR3 has 16 amino acids. The ends lost 5 bases at V and 4 bases at J; junction bases unmatched: 8. Germline V gene lookup returns CDR1 SGHTA and CDR2 FQGNSA. The CDR3 loop reads CASSPALAGGSDTQYF. CDR3 DNA: TGTGCCAGCAGCCCCGCCCTAGCGGGAGGTTCAGATACGCAGTATTTT.

This clonotype was detected only a few times. V is TRBV6-5 and J is TRBJ2-1, with D unclear. Trimming removed 1 base from V and 0 bases from J, with 7 bases in between. This CDR3 has 15 residues. Germline assignment: CDR1 MNHEY and CDR2 SVGAGI. The CDR3 DNA follows: TGTGCCAGCAGTTACTTGGCTAGCTCCTACAATGAGCAGTTCTTC. Protein product: CASSYLASSYNEQFF.

For this clonotype: Since no conserved phenylalanine or tryptophan closes the CDR3, a read error is the likely cause. The chain recombines TRBV6-1 with TRBJ1-5, with 10 bases aligning to TRBD1. Per the germline V gene, CDR1 is MNHNS and CDR2 is SASEGT. The V and J ends lost 6 bases and 4 bases, in that order; junction bases with no gene match: 0. The CDR3 runs to 13 residues. The CDR3 loop reads CASRGQGNQPQHL. The CDR3 nucleotides read TGTGCCAGCAGGGGACAGGGGAATCAGCCCCAGCATTTA.

This clonotype has more than one count but fewer than ten. The V call is TRBV12-3 or TRBV12-4, the J call TRBJ1-6; 8 bases line up with TRBD1. The CDR3 has 17 residues. V was pared by 5 bases and J by 0 bases, with 6 bases of the junction left unmatched. CDR3 amino acids: CASSPRTGSSYNSPLHF. CDR3 nucleotides: TGTGCCAGCAGTCCACGGACAGGGAGCTCCTATAATTCACCCCTCCACTTT.

V gene TRBV6-5 combines with J gene TRBJ2-1, with a weak D call TRBD1 (5 bases). Between the trimmed V and J ends, which lost 2 bases and 9 bases, there was a span of 17 bases. Looked up from germline, CDR1 is MNHEY and CDR2 is SVGAGI. This CDR3 comprises 15 residues. CDR3 region: CASSYLVGPGAEQFF. Written as DNA, the CDR3 is TGTGCCAGCAGTTACCTTGTGGGGCCCGGCGCTGAGCAGTTCTTC.

This clonotype was detected many times. The chain is built from TRBV6-5 and TRBJ2-7; D remains ambiguous. CDR3 length: 13 residues. Per germline, CDR1 MNHEY and CDR2 SVGAGI. The V end was cut by 1 base, the J end by 3 bases, with 7 bases between. CDR3 in DNA: TGTGCCAGCAGTTACTTGGCTAACTACGAGCAGTACTTC. Translation: CASSYLANYEQYF.

This clonotype has ten or more counts. J is TRBJ2-7 and V is TRBV28; a possible D gene is TRBD2 (6 bases). V lost 2 bases to trimming and J lost 6 bases, with 17 bases between them. The CDR3 is 15 amino acids. Looked up from germline, CDR1 is MDHEN and CDR2 is SYDVKM. CDR3 bases: TGTGCCAGCAGTTTAGAGGGGCGGGGTCTGGGCGAGCAGTACTTC. Translated: CASSLEGRGLGEQYF.

In this sample, this clonotype turned up a few times. The genes are TRBV4-2 and TRBJ2-7, with 10 bases matching TRBD2. The CDR3 is made up of 15 amino acids. J was trimmed by 2 bases and V by 3 bases; bases with no gene match: 4. The germline CDR1 and CDR2 sequences are LGHNA and YNFKEQ. CDR3 nucleotide sequence: TGTGCCAGCAGCCAGATACTAGCGGGGACCTACGAGCAGTACTTC. As protein: CASSQILAGTYEQYF.

This clonotype showed up many times. V usage is TRBV12-3 or TRBV12-4 and J usage is TRBJ2-2; D remains unclear. The CDR3 consists of 13 residues. Trimming stripped 1 base from V and 6 bases from J, with 6 bases between. CDR3 sequence (DNA): TGTGCCAGCAGTTTAGGGCAGGCCGGGGAGCTGTTTTTT. Its translation: CASSLGQAGELFF.

This clonotype was counted many times. The gene calls are TRBV20-1 and TRBJ1-2; TRBD1 might be the D (6 bases). Germline loops: CDR1 DFQATT, CDR2 SNEGSKA (reference sequence). V was trimmed by 5 bases and J by 8 bases, leaving 18 bases between them. CDR3 length: 13 amino acids. The CDR3: CSASPRGARGYTF. The CDR3 DNA reads TGCAGTGCTTCACCTCGGGGGGCGCGAGGCTACACCTTC.

The sample holds a few counts of this clonotype. The chain joins TRBV25-1 to TRBJ1-1, with D uncertain. The CDR3 length is 14 residues. V was cut by 6 bases and J by 0 bases, with 11 bases left in between. Germline CDR1 reads MGHDK; CDR2 reads SYGVNS. CDR3 in amino acids: CASRGGPMNTEAFF. CDR3 bases: TGTGCCAGCAGGGGAGGTCCCATGAACACTGAAGCTTTCTTT.

The V and J genes are TRBV4-1 and TRBJ2-5; TRBD2 matches at 8 bases. This CDR3 is 15 amino acids long. Germline loops: CDR1 MGHRA, CDR2 YSYEKL. Germline trimming cut 6 bases from V and 0 bases from J; bases unmatched to any gene: 6. Here the CDR3 DNA reads TGCGCCAGCAGTATTGCTAGCGGGTACCAAGAGACCCAGTACTTC. Translating gives CASSIASGYQETQYF.

The chain couples TRBV4-1 to TRBJ2-7; D may be TRBD1 or TRBD2 (5 bases each). The germline V and J ends were trimmed by 3 bases and 2 bases, with 8 bases remaining between them. The germline gives CDR1 MGHRA, CDR2 YSYEKL. The CDR3 length is 13 residues. The CDR3 sequence: CASSHQGPYEQYF. The CDR3 DNA sequence: TGCGCCAGCAGCCATCAGGGACCCTACGAGCAGTACTTC.

This clonotype was recorded a few times. This chain uses TRBV28 with TRBJ1-5; D is unclear. The germline CDR1 and CDR2 sequences are MDHEN and SYDVKM. Trimming took off 7 bases at V and 4 bases at J, with 11 bases between the two ends. The CDR3 runs to 13 residues. The CDR3 sequence is CASNPSPNQPQHF. The CDR3 region has the DNA TGTGCCAGCAACCCGAGTCCAAATCAGCCCCAGCATTTT.

This chain links TRBV6-2 or TRBV6-3 with TRBJ2-3, with 8 bases aligning to TRBD2. Germline assignment: CDR1 MNHEY and CDR2 SVGEGT. This CDR3 spans 14 amino acids. The junction had 5 bases not matched to a gene; V was cut back by 7 bases and J by 2 bases. CDR3 amino acids: CASNLAGTTDTQYF. The CDR3, as DNA: TGTGCCAGCAATTTAGCGGGAACCACAGATACGCAGTATTTT.

J is TRBJ2-6 and V is TRBV11-1; TRBD1 matches at 9 bases. Germline trimming cut 5 bases from V and 3 bases from J; bases unmatched to any gene: 17. CDR3 length: 20 amino acids. CDR1 and CDR2 from the germline V gene are SGHAT and FQDESV (reference sequence). CDR3 nucleotides: TGTGCCAGCAGCGCCTCCTCTGGGACAGGGTTACCTGGTGGGGCCAACGTCCTGACTTTC. Its translation is CASSASSGTGLPGGANVLTF.

The V and J genes are TRBV20-1 and TRBJ2-1, with 8 bases fitting TRBD2. Germline V gene data show CDR1 as DFQATT and CDR2 as SNEGSKA (reference sequence). V trimming: 1 base; J trimming: 4 bases; junction bases outside the gene matches: 6. This CDR3 spans 15 amino acids. The CDR3 loop is CSARADSGNYNEQFF. The CDR3 DNA follows: TGCAGTGCTAGAGCCGATAGCGGGAATTACAATGAGCAGTTCTTC.

Turning to this clonotype: This CDR3 is missing its conserved last phenylalanine or tryptophan, likely due to a read error. No DNA is shown, since the ends of the CDR3 on it are uncertain; the CDR3 is the one TCRdb lists. The chain has TRBV7-9 and TRBJ2-2; TRBD1, as called in the table, went unchecked against the DNA. Both ends counted, the CDR3 spans 12 residues. Germline-derived CDR1 and CDR2 are SEHNR and FQNEAQ (reference sequence). CDR3 sequence: CASSSRQGLQIP.

To note about this clonotype: A much larger clonotype is one base distant, so this may be a read error. This chain links TRBV4-3 with TRBJ2-5; D unresolved. This CDR3 spans 14 amino acids. V lost 0 bases to trimming and J lost 3 bases, with 8 bases between them. Germline CDR1 reads LGHNA; CDR2 reads YSLEER. The CDR3 is CASSQEGWEETQYF. Written as DNA, the CDR3 is TGCGCCAGCAGCCAAGAGGGCTGGGAAGAGACCCAGTACTTC.